This TCR beta chain was sequenced for a study of T cell responses to AZD1222 COVID-19 vaccine. A remark on this clone: Its matching antigen is unknown.

Study conclusions and caveats: Two AZD1222 doses significantly raised spike-specific TCR breadth and depth over controls. Only a handful of AZD1222 recipients were seropositive at baseline.

The CDR3 extends over 12 amino acids. In germline, CDR1 is SEHNR, CDR2 FQNEAQ (reference sequence). The V and J ends lost 3 bases and 4 bases respectively, with 4 bases between them. The protocol was immunoSEQ multiplex PCR, while the TCRdb copy is restricted to in-frame clones and leaves out a portion. The sample consists of more than 250,000 clones, approximately 95% of them appearing once. V usage is TRBV7-9 and J usage is TRBJ1-5; D call uncertain. Source: peripheral blood, taken on day 0 of AZD1222 vaccination. The TCR originated in an adult in good health. The CDR3 DNA reads TGTGCCAGCAGCTTGGAAAATCAGCCCCAGCATTTT. Translated, it gives CASSLENQPQHF.